This TCR beta chain was found in a study of CD8+CD57+ T cells in acquired aplastic anemia. Background on the study: Sorted CD4+ and CD8+ cells yielded roughly 3 ug of DNA on average.

CDR1 is SEHNR, CDR2 FQNEAQ, per germline (reference sequence). This CDR3 has 15 amino acids. Trimming stripped 5 bases from V and 0 bases from J, with 11 bases between. Comments on this clonotype: Its specificity is unknown.

Study-wide results and caveats: Statistical testing detected no significant gap in CD8+ Simpson's diversity between patients and controls.

Patients who underwent sequencing had shown CD8+CD57+ cell expansion by flow cytometry. Investigators profiled TCR beta VDJ and CDR3 from genomic DNA template. TCRdb itself ran the reads through MiXCR, one entry per CDR3 protein. The repertoire holds 220,000 or so distinct CDR3 sequences, approximately 65% seen once, with about 60% in the top ten. The V call is TRBV7-9, the J call TRBJ1-5; D call uncertain. The TCR was taken from a human donor with aplastic anemia. Sequenced: sorted CD4+, CD8+, or CD8+CD57+ T cells (not recorded which) from PBMCs. CDR3 protein: CASSREGYSNQPQHF. As DNA, the CDR3 is TGTGCCAGCAGCCGAGAAGGATATAGCAATCAGCCCCAGCATTTT.